These 29 T cell receptor beta chains were sequenced from one sample in a study of blood T cell repertoires in COVID-19. Sequencing was performed with immunoSEQ multiplex PCR; in TCRdb, only in-frame clones are kept and a portion is missing. The sample records roughly 200,000 clones, less than 90% being singletons. The sample was peripheral blood. The receptor set was obtained from a man aged 70 or older with acute or convalescent COVID-19.

In the case of this clone: The same CDR3 also results from other DNA sequences found in this sample. The chain joins TRBV19 to TRBJ2-1; 11 nucleotides match TRBD2. Germline assignment: CDR1 LNHDA and CDR2 SQIVND (reference sequence). V was clipped by 0 bases and J by 2 bases; unmatched bases: 0. This CDR3 is 16 amino acids long. The DNA of the CDR3 is TGTGCCAGTAGTATAGAACTAGCGGGAGCCTACAATGAGCAGTTCTTC. It codes for CASSIELAGAYNEQFF.

This clone was detected once. The chain employs TRBV19 and TRBJ1-5; 9 nucleotides agree with TRBD1. The CDR3 spans 17 residues. Germline CDR1 is LNHDA and CDR2 is SQIVND (reference sequence). The junction had 7 bases not matched to a gene; V was cut back by 0 bases and J by 4 bases. This CDR3 reads CASSIELTGGWNQPQHF. The CDR3 region has the DNA TGTGCCAGTAGTATAGAATTAACAGGGGGCTGGAATCAGCCCCAGCATTTT.

The rearrangement uses TRBV28 and TRBJ1-2; weak D call: TRBD1 (6 bases). CDR3 size: 12 residues. The V and J ends lost 4 bases and 6 bases respectively, with 9 bases between them. From germline, CDR1 is MDHEN and CDR2 SYDVKM. The CDR3 nucleotides are TGTGCCAGCAGTTCCTGGACAGATGGCTACACCTTC. Translation: CASSSWTDGYTF.

CDR3 in DNA: TGTGCCAGCAGCCCTACCGTGAAACAGGGGGCTAAGGGGGGCTACACCTTC. This gives the protein CASSPTVKQGAKGGYTF. V usage is TRBV7-6 and J usage is TRBJ1-2; 9 nucleotides match TRBD1. With 5 bases clipped from V and 8 bases from J, the junction kept 18 bases outside the gene matches. This CDR3 comprises 17 residues. Germline V lookup: CDR1 SGHVS, CDR2 FNYEAQ.

The V gene is TRBV2, the J gene TRBJ2-6, with D perhaps matching TRBD1 (6 bases). The CDR3 covers 17 residues. From germline, CDR1 is SNHLY and CDR2 FYNNEI. Trimming shortened V by 6 bases and J by 0 bases, and 15 bases separated the two germline ends. The CDR3 here is CASRAGARNSGANVLTF. CDR3 nucleotides: TGTGCCAGCAGAGCAGGGGCGCGGAACTCTGGGGCCAACGTCCTGACTTTC.

J is TRBJ1-1 and V is TRBV19; D is undetermined. The V end was cut by 5 bases, the J end by 1 base, with 8 bases between. Germline V lookup: CDR1 LNHDA, CDR2 SQIVND (reference sequence). The CDR3 spans 13 residues. Here the CDR3 DNA reads TGTGCCAGTAGTGTAAGAGGGAACACTGAAGCTTTCTTT. It is translated as CASSVRGNTEAFF. Looking up the rest from reference TRBV19 and TRBJ1-1 gives the full variable domain: DGGITQSPKYLFRKEGQNVTLSCEQNLNHDAMYWYRQDPGQGLRLIYYSQIVNDFQKGDIAEGYSVSREKKESFPLTVTSAQKNPTAFYLCASSVRGNTEAFFGQGTRLTVV.

The chain carries TRBV7-2 and TRBJ1-5, with 8 positions matching TRBD1. The CDR3 spans 14 residues. The ends lost 4 bases at V and 5 bases at J; junction bases unmatched: 4. Germline V gives CDR1 SGHTA, CDR2 FQGNSA. The CDR3 here is CASSSGQGYQPQHF. CDR3 bases: TGTGCCAGCAGCTCCGGACAGGGTTATCAGCCCCAGCATTTT.

This chain connects TRBV6-2 or TRBV6-3 to TRBJ1-5; D may be TRBD1 (6 bases). The CDR3 totals 15 residues. The germline V gene encodes CDR1 MNHEY and CDR2 SVGEGT. Trimming took off 5 bases at V and 1 base at J, with 12 bases between the two ends. CDR3 amino acids: CASSPGTSSNQPQHF. In DNA, the CDR3 is TGTGCCAGCAGTCCCGGGACATCCAGCAATCAGCCCCAGCATTTT.

The chain has TRBV5-1 and TRBJ2-3; 12 bases align to TRBD2. From germline, CDR1 is SGHRS and CDR2 YFSETQ. The CDR3 contains 15 residues. V dropped 6 bases and J dropped 3; count of bases not matched to a gene: 5. The CDR3 protein is CASIWTSGTTDTQYF. CDR3 nucleotides: TGCGCCAGCATCTGGACTAGCGGGACGACAGATACGCAGTATTTT. Supplemented by reference TRBV5-1 and TRBJ2-3, the full variable domain reads KAGVTQTPRYLIKTRGQQVTLSCSPISGHRSVSWYQQTPGQGLQFLFEYFSETQRNKGNFPGRFSGRQFSNSRSEMNVSTLELGDSALYLCASIWTSGTTDTQYFGPGTRLTVL.

The V gene is TRBV29-1, the J gene TRBJ2-7; 8 bases agree with TRBD1. The CDR3 is 17 residues long. Germline V gene lookup returns CDR1 SQVTM and CDR2 ANQGSEA. The V segment lost 4 bases and the J segment 2 bases; nucleotides outside the gene matches: 16. CDR3 in amino acids: CSVVHPTTGQVTYEQYF. As DNA, the CDR3 is TGCAGCGTTGTCCATCCAACTACGGGACAGGTGACCTACGAGCAGTACTTC.

The chain couples TRBV9 to TRBJ2-4; D possibly corresponds to TRBD2 (6 bases). V lost 6 bases to trimming and J lost 0 bases, with 13 bases between them. The CDR3 spans 15 residues. Germline V CDR1 and CDR2: SGDLS, YYNGEE. The CDR3 reads CASNGTDLAKNIQYF. As DNA, the CDR3 is TGTGCCAGCAACGGGACTGACCTAGCCAAAAACATTCAGTACTTC. Full variable domain (outside the CDR3, taken from reference TRBV9 and TRBJ2-4): DSGVTQTPKHLITATGQRVTLRCSPRSGDLSVYWYQQSLDQGLQFLIQYYNGEERAKGNILERFSAQQFPDLHSELNLSSLELGDSALYFCASNGTDLAKNIQYFGAGTRLSVL.

The chain has TRBV5-1 and TRBJ2-5, with a possible D match to TRBD1 (5 bases). Germline assignment: CDR1 SGHRS and CDR2 YFSETQ. V was shortened by 0 bases and J by 5 bases, with 14 bases between the two germline ends. The length of the CDR3 is 15 residues. The CDR3 DNA reads as TGCGCCAGCAGCTTGGTAGCACAGGTTCAGGAGACCCAGTACTTC. Translating gives CASSLVAQVQETQYF.

In its sample, this clone was seen a few times. The V gene is TRBV24-1, the J gene TRBJ2-1, with 8 bases that match TRBD1. V shed 9 bases and J 0 bases; nucleotides not matched to a gene: 0. Germline V gene lookup returns CDR1 KGHDR and CDR2 SFDVKD. CDR3 length: 13 residues. The chain's CDR3 is CATGQGSYNEQFF. CDR3 in DNA: TGTGCCACCGGACAGGGCTCCTACAATGAGCAGTTCTTC.

The rearrangement links TRBV19 to TRBJ1-2; TRBD1 matches 12 bases. Trimming at V came to 6 bases and at J to 2 bases, leaving 10 bases not matched to a gene. CDR3 length equals 17 residues. Germline loops: CDR1 LNHDA, CDR2 SQIVND (reference sequence). DNA of the CDR3: TGTGCCAGTAGGACCCCGGGACAGGGGGCAAGGAACTATGGCTACACCTTC. As protein: CASRTPGQGARNYGYTF. Looking up the rest from reference TRBV19 and TRBJ1-2 gives the full variable domain: DGGITQSPKYLFRKEGQNVTLSCEQNLNHDAMYWYRQDPGQGLRLIYYSQIVNDFQKGDIAEGYSVSREKKESFPLTVTSAQKNPTAFYLCASRTPGQGARNYGYTFGSGTRLTVV.

The V call is TRBV20-1, the J call TRBJ1-5, with TRBD1 identical over 9 bases. J was trimmed by 6 bases and V by 3 bases; bases with no gene match: 6. Per germline, CDR1 DFQATT and CDR2 SNEGSKA (reference sequence). The CDR3 has 14 amino acids. CDR3 in amino acids: CSASNRGRSQPQHF. The CDR3, as DNA: TGCAGTGCTAGTAACAGGGGGCGAAGTCAGCCCCAGCATTTT.

The chain couples TRBV5-1 to TRBJ1-4, with D possibly being TRBD1 (6 bases). The V end was cut by 4 bases, the J end by 6 bases, with 13 bases between. The CDR3 extends over 14 amino acids. Germline CDR1 and CDR2: SGHRS and YFSETQ. CDR3 sequence (DNA): TGCGCCAGCAGCGCGGACAGTTCCTATGAAAAACTGTTTTTT. Translating gives CASSADSSYEKLFF.

The gene calls are TRBV12-3 or TRBV12-4 and TRBJ1-2; D gene ambiguous. V lost 0 bases, J lost 3 bases, and 5 bases lay in between. The CDR3 has 13 residues. The CDR3 DNA sequence: TGTGCCAGCAGTTTAGCGCGGGACTATGGCTACACCTTC. Its translation is CASSLARDYGYTF.

The gene calls are TRBV6-6 and TRBJ2-5; a possible D gene is TRBD1 (5 bases). Between the trimmed V and J ends, which lost 5 bases and 5 bases, there was a span of 12 bases. This CDR3 has 13 amino acids. Germline V CDR1 and CDR2: MNHNY, SVGAGI (reference sequence). CDR3 nucleotides: TGTGCCAGCAGTGAGCCAGGGCGGGAGACCCAGTACTTC. Translating it yields CASSEPGRETQYF.

The chain is built from TRBV29-1 and TRBJ2-3; maybe TRBD2 (5 bases). The CDR3 extends over 16 amino acids. The germline gives CDR1 SQVTM, CDR2 ANQGSEA. Trimming shortened V by 1 base and J by 2 bases, and 16 bases separated the two germline ends. CDR3 protein: CSVEGGLARITDTQYF. The DNA of the CDR3 is TGCAGCGTTGAAGGAGGGCTAGCAAGAATCACAGATACGCAGTATTTT.

CDR3 sequence: CASTRTSGKGTSRYEQYF. The CDR3 bases are TGTGCCAGCACCCGGACTAGCGGGAAGGGGACCTCTCGCTACGAGCAGTACTTC. The chain carries TRBV13 and TRBJ2-7, with 12 bases that match TRBD2. The CDR3 covers 18 residues. Germline assignment: CDR1 PRHDT and CDR2 FYEKMQ (reference sequence). Trimming cost V 7 bases and J 3 bases; bases outside gene matches: 16.

The V and J genes are TRBV5-6 and TRBJ1-3; 7 bases are shared with TRBD1. The length of the CDR3 is 16 residues. Germline V gene data show CDR1 as SGHDT and CDR2 as YYEEEE. Trimming removed 4 bases from V and 2 bases from J; junction bases left unmatched: 9. The DNA of the CDR3 is TGTGCCAGCAGCCCACCTGACAGGGTGGCTGGAAACACCATATATTTT. This gives the protein CASSPPDRVAGNTIYF.

The CDR3 is CASSRDSYNEQFF. CDR3 nucleotides: TGTGCCAGCAGTAGGGACAGTTACAATGAGCAGTTCTTC. The chain combines TRBV6-6 with TRBJ2-1; 7 positions match TRBD1. V was clipped by 5 bases and J by 4 bases; unmatched bases: 2. The CDR3 is 13 residues long. Germline V lookup: CDR1 MNHNY, CDR2 SVGAGI (reference sequence).

The chain couples TRBV11-3 to TRBJ2-2; D is unclear. CDR3 length: 13 amino acids. Trimming shortened V by 5 bases and J by 6 bases, and 10 bases separated the two germline ends. The germline gives CDR1 SGHNT, CDR2 YENEEA. The DNA of the CDR3 is TGTGCCAGCAGCCCGGCAGGTTCCGGGGAGCTGTTTTTT. Residues: CASSPAGSGELFF.

Only one count was recorded for this clone. The chain couples TRBV3-1 (or the pseudogene TRBV3-2) to TRBJ2-2; 13 bases map to TRBD2. The CDR3 length is 16 residues. In germline, CDR1 is LGHDT, CDR2 YNNKEL (reference sequence). The ends lost 3 bases at V and 4 bases at J; junction bases unmatched: 2. DNA of the CDR3: TGTGCCAGCAGCCACTGGACTAGCGGGAGCACCGGGGAGCTGTTTTTT. Protein sequence: CASSHWTSGSTGELFF.

The rearrangement links TRBV7-3 to TRBJ2-1; D gene uncertain. Germline V gene sequence: CDR1 SGHTA, CDR2 FQGTGA. Trimming pared 2 bases from V and 2 bases from J, leaving 10 bases between. The CDR3 has 15 amino acids. The CDR3 region has the DNA TGTGCCAGCAGCTTAGGTAGTATAGCCTACAATGAGCAGTTCTTC. Protein sequence: CASSLGSIAYNEQFF.

This clone was recorded only once. The gene calls are TRBV15 and TRBJ2-1; 7 bases match TRBD2. This CDR3 is 15 amino acids long. Germline CDR1 reads LNHNV; CDR2 reads YYDKDF (reference sequence). J lost 5 bases, V lost 3 bases, and 7 bases had no gene match. The DNA of the CDR3 is TGTGCCACCAGCAGGGACCTGGGGGGGAACAATGAGCAGTTCTTC. This sequence encodes CATSRDLGGNNEQFF.

The chain couples TRBV7-2 to TRBJ1-1; no clear D gene. Germline CDR1 and CDR2: SGHTA and FQGNSA. Trimming pared 1 base from V and 7 bases from J, leaving 10 bases between. CDR3 length: 13 amino acids. The CDR3, as DNA: TGTGCCAGCAGCTTAGAATTGCCGAGTGAAGCTTTCTTT. Amino acid sequence: CASSLELPSEAFF.

This clone has just a few counts. The chain recombines TRBV6-5 with TRBJ2-7; D remains ambiguous. The DNA end is more similar to TRBJ2-1, so the J call may be wrong. This CDR3 has 11 amino acids. Germline V gene sequence: CDR1 MNHEY, CDR2 SVGAGI. The chain's CDR3 is CASSHNYEQFF. CDR3 in DNA: TGTGCCAGCAGTCATAACTACGAGCAGTTCTTC.

The chain recombines TRBV28 with TRBJ1-2, with 8 bases aligning to TRBD1. Germline loops: CDR1 MDHEN, CDR2 SYDVKM. The CDR3 consists of 14 residues. V lost 11 bases to trimming and J lost 8 bases; unmatched junction nucleotides: 16. CDR3 region: CAHTTSVTGEGYTF. The CDR3 coding sequence is TGTGCCCACACGACAAGCGTGACAGGGGAAGGCTACACCTTC.